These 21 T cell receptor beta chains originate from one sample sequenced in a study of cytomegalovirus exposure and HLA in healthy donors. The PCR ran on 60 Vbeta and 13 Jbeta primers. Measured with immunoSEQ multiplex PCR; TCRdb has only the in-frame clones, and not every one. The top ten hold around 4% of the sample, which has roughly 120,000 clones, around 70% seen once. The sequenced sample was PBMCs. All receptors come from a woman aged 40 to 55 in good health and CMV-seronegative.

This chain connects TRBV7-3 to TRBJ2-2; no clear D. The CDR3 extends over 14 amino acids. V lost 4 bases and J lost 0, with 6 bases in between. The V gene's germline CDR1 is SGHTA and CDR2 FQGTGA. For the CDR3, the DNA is TGTGCCAGCAGCTCTAGACCGAACACCGGGGAGCTGTTTTTT. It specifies CASSSRPNTGELFF. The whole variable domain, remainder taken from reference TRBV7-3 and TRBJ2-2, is GAGVSQTPSNKVTEKGKYVELRCDPISGHTALYWYRQSLGQGPEFLIYFQGTGAADDSGLPNDRFFAVRPEGSVSTLKIQRTERGDSAVYLCASSSRPNTGELFFGEGSRLTVL.

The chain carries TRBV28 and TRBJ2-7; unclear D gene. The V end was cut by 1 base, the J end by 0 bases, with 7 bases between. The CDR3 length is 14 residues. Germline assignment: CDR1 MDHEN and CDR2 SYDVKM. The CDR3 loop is CASSLSGLSYEQYF. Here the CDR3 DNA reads TGTGCCAGCAGTTTATCTGGGCTCTCCTACGAGCAGTACTTC.

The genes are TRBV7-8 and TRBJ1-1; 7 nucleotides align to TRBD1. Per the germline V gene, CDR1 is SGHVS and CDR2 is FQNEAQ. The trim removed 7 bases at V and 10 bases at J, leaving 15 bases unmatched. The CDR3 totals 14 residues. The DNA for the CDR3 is TGTGCCAGCACCCTGTGGGACAGCCGAGCTGGAGCTTTCTTT. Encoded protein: CASTLWDSRAGAFF.

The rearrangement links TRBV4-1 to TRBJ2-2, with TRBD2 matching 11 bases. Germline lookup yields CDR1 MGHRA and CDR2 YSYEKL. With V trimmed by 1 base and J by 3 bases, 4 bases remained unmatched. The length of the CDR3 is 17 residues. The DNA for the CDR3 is TGCGCCAGCAGCCAAGTCACTAGCGGGGGTTACACCGGGGAGCTGTTTTTT. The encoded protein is CASSQVTSGGYTGELFF.

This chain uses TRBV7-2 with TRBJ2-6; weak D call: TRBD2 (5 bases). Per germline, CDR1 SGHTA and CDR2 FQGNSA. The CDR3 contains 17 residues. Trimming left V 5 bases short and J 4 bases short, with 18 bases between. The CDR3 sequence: CASSRNIGVSGANVLTF. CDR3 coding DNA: TGTGCCAGCAGCCGGAATATCGGGGTTTCGGGGGCCAACGTCCTGACTTTC.

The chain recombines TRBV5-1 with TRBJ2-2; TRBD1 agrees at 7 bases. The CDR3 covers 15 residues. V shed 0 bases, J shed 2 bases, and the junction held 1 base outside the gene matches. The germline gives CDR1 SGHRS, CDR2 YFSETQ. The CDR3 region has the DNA TGCGCCAGCAGCTTGGGGGACAGAAACACCGGGGAGCTGTTTTTT. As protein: CASSLGDRNTGELFF.

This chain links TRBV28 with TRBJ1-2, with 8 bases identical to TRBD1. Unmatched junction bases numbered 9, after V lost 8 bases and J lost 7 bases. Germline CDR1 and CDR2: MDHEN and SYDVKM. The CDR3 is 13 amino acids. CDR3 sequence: CASPGQGARGYTF. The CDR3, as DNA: TGTGCCAGCCCCGGCCAGGGGGCGCGTGGCTACACCTTC.

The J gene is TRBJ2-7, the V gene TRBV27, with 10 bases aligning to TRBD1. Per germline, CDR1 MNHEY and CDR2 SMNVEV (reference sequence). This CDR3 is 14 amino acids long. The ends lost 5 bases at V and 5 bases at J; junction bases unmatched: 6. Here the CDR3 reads CASSGRDRGHEQYF. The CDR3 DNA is TGTGCCAGCAGTGGCCGGGACAGGGGCCACGAGCAGTACTTC.

In nucleotides, the CDR3 is TGTGCCAGCAGAGGACAGGGGTTCTCTGGGGCCAACGTCCTGACTTTC. It is translated as CASRGQGFSGANVLTF. The V call is TRBV2, the J call TRBJ2-6; TRBD1 matches 9 bases. CDR1 and CDR2 from the germline V gene are SNHLY and FYNNEI. CDR3 length: 16 amino acids. Losses at the gene ends were 6 bases for V and 0 bases for J; bases not matched to a gene: 3.

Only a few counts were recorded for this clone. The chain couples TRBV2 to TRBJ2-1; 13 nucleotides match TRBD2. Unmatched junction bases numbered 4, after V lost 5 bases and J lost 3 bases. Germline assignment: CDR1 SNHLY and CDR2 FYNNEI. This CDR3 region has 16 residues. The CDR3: CASSQTSGGFYNEQFF. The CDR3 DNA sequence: TGTGCCAGCAGTCAGACTAGCGGGGGGTTCTACAATGAGCAGTTCTTC. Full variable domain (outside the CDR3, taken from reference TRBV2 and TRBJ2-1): EPEVTQTPSHQVTQMGQEVILRCVPISNHLYFYWYRQILGQKVEFLVSFYNNEISEKSEIFDDQFSVERPDGSNFTLKIRSTKLEDSAMYFCASSQTSGGFYNEQFFGPGTRLTVL.

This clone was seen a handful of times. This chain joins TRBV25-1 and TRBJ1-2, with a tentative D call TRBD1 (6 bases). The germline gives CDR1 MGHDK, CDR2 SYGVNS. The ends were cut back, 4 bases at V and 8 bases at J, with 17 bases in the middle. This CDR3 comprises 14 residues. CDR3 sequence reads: CASSAHREGQGYTF. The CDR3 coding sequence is TGTGCCAGCAGTGCTCACAGGGAAGGACAAGGCTACACCTTC.

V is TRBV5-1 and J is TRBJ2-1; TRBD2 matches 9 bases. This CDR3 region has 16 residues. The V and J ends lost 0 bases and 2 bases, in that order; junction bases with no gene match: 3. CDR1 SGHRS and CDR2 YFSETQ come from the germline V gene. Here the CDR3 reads CASSLGPSGAYNEQFF. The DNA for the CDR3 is TGCGCCAGCAGCTTGGGTCCTAGCGGGGCCTACAATGAGCAGTTCTTC.

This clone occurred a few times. The CDR3 DNA is TGCGCCAGCAGCGCGGGACAGGGCACCGCAACCTATTACACCGGGGAGCTGTTTTTT. Protein sequence: CASSAGQGTATYYTGELFF. The chain combines TRBV5-1 with TRBJ2-2, with TRBD1 identical over 9 bases. Germline V gene sequence: CDR1 SGHRS, CDR2 YFSETQ. The V and J ends lost 4 bases and 3 bases, in that order; junction bases with no gene match: 16. The CDR3 loop spans 19 amino acids.

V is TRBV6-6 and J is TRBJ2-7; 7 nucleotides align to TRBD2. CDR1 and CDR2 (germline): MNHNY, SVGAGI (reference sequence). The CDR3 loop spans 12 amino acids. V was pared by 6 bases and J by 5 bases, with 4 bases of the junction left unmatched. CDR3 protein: CASSNAGDEQYF. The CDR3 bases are TGTGCCAGCAGCAATGCGGGAGACGAGCAGTACTTC.

In DNA, the CDR3 is TGTGCCAGCAGCTTTATGGTAGAATACAATGAGCAGTTCTTC. It translates to CASSFMVEYNEQFF. The gene calls are TRBV7-9 and TRBJ2-1, with D unclear. Germline CDR1 reads SEHNR; CDR2 reads FQNEAQ (reference sequence). Trimming removed 3 bases at V and 4 bases at J, with 10 bases between. The CDR3 has 14 amino acids.

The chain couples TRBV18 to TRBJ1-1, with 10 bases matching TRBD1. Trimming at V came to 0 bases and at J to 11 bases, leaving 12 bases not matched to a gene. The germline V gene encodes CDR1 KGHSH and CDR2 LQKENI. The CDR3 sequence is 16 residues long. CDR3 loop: CASSPPGRTGGLGAFF. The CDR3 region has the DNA TGTGCCAGCTCACCACCCGGGCGGACAGGGGGATTAGGGGCTTTCTTT.

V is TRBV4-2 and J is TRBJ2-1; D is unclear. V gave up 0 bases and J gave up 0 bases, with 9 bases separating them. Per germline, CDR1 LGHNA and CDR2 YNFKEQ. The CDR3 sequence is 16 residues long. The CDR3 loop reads CASSQDSLGSYNEQFF. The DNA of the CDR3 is TGTGCCAGCAGCCAAGATAGCCTTGGCTCCTACAATGAGCAGTTCTTC.

The CDR3 DNA reads as TGTGCCAGCAGCGTAGGCAGGGGGGCAGATACGCAGTATTTT. Its translation: CASSVGRGADTQYF. V is TRBV9 and J is TRBJ2-3; tentatively, D is TRBD1 (7 bases). Germline CDR1 and CDR2: SGDLS and YYNGEE. The ends were cut back, 0 bases at V and 4 bases at J, with 9 bases in the middle. The CDR3 runs to 14 residues.

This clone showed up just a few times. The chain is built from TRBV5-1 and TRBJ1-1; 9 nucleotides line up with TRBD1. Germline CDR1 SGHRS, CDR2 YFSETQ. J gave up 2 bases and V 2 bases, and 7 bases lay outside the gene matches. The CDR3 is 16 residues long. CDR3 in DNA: TGCGCCAGCAGCTTCTCTCAACAGGGGGCAAACACTGAAGCTTTCTTT. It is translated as CASSFSQQGANTEAFF.

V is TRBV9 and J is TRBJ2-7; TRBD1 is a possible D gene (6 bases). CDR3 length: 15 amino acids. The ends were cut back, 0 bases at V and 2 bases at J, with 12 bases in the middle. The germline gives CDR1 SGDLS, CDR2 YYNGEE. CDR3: CASSVGTALTYEQYF. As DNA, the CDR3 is TGTGCCAGCAGCGTAGGGACAGCATTAACCTACGAGCAGTACTTC.

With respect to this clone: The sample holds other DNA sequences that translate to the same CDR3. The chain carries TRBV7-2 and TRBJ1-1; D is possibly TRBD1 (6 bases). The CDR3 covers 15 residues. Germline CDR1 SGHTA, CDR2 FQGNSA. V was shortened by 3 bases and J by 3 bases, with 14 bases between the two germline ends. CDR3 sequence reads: CASSFNRVMDTEAFF. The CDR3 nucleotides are TGTGCCAGCAGCTTCAACAGGGTTATGGACACTGAAGCTTTCTTT.